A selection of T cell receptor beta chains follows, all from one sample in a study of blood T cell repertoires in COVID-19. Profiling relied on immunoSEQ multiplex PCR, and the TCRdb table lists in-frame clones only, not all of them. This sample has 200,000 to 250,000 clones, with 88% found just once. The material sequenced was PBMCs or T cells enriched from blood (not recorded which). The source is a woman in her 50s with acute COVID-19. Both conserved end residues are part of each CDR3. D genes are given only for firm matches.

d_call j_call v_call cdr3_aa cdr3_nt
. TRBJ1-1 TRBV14 CASSPPTGGGNTEAFF TGTGCCAGCAGCCCCCCGACGGGCGGGGGGAACACTGAAGCTTTCTTT
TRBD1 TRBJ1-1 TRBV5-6 CASTRQGAMYTEAFF TGTGCCAGCACTCGGCAGGGGGCGATGTACACTGAAGCTTTCTTT
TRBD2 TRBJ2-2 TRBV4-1 CASSQYRLAGVKRNTGELFF TGCGCCAGCAGCCAATACCGACTAGCGGGAGTTAAGAGGAACACCGGGGAGCTGTTTTTT
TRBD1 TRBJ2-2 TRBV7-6 CASSSGTGRAGELFF TGTGCCAGCAGCTCCGGGACAGGAAGAGCCGGGGAGCTGTTTTTT
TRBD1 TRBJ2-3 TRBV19 CASSRQGSTDTQYF TGTGCCAGTAGTCGACAGGGCTCGACAGATACGCAGTATTTT
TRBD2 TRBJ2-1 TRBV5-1 CASSLDPGTSGWDEQFF TGCGCCAGCAGCTTGGACCCCGGGACTAGCGGGTGGGATGAGCAGTTCTTC
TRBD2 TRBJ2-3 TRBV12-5 CASGFGRAPSTDTQYF TGTGCTAGTGGTTTTGGGAGGGCCCCTAGCACAGATACGCAGTATTTT
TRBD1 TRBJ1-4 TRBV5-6 CASSLSTGGLEKLFF TGTGCCAGCAGCCTATCTACAGGGGGCCTTGAAAAACTGTTTTTT
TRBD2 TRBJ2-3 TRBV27 CASSLGLALDTQYF TGTGCCAGCAGTTTGGGACTAGCGTTAGATACGCAGTATTTT
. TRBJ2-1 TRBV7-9 CASSLSQGGNEQFF TGTGCCAGCAGCTTATCCCAGGGCGGCAATGAGCAGTTCTTC
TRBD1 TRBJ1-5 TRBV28 CASSSGQAGGQPQHF TGTGCCAGCAGTTCGGGACAGGCAGGAGGTCAGCCCCAGCATTTT
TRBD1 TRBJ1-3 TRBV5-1 CASSSGPGTGASGNTIYF TGCGCCAGCAGCTCCGGGCCCGGGACAGGGGCTTCTGGAAACACCATATATTTT